Below, 16 T cell receptor beta chains from the same sample are listed, as sequenced in a study of molecular identifiers for immune sequencing clone quantification. Each CDR3 protein gets one entry after TCRdb re-called the PCR reads with MiXCR. Of more than 450,000 distinct CDR3 sequences in the sample, around 23% were seen once. What was sequenced was naive CD8+ T cells from blood, with Jurkat cell RNA spiked in. Subset reported: FACS-sorted CD8+CD4-CCR7+CD45RA+ naive T cells. These receptors were obtained from a human donor in good health. Some libraries in this study had Jurkat cell RNA spiked in.

The chain recombines TRBV20-1 with TRBJ2-2; no clear D gene. The V gene lost 6 bases and the J gene lost 3 bases, with 5 bases spanning the gap. The germline V gene encodes CDR1 DFQATT and CDR2 SNEGSKA (reference sequence). The CDR3 is 11 amino acids. The CDR3 DNA reads TGCAGTGCCCCTTACACCGGGGAGCTGTTTTTT. Encoded protein: CSAPYTGELFF.

This rearrangement joins TRBV7-9 to TRBJ2-3; 8 positions match TRBD1. The CDR3 loop spans 17 amino acids. The V gene end was trimmed by 5 bases and the J gene end by 4 bases; junction bases not matched to a gene: 14. Germline loops: CDR1 SEHNR, CDR2 FQNEAQ (reference sequence). CDR3 in amino acids: CASSPPPGRGHSDTQYF. CDR3 nucleotides: TGTGCCAGCAGCCCACCCCCCGGCAGGGGGCATTCAGATACGCAGTATTTT.

The chain employs TRBV20-1 and TRBJ2-7, with D possibly called TRBD1 or TRBD2 (7 bases each). The CDR3 consists of 16 residues. Trimming took off 0 bases at V and 2 bases at J, with 17 bases between the two ends. Germline CDR1 DFQATT, CDR2 SNEGSKA (reference sequence). DNA of the CDR3: TGCAGTGCTAGAGATCTGGGCAGGGGGGGACCCTACGAGCAGTACTTC. This encodes CSARDLGRGGPYEQYF.

As to this clonotype: A much bigger clone sits one base away, suggesting this may be a read error. V is TRBV4-3 and J is TRBJ2-7; 8 bases align to TRBD1. Looked up from germline, CDR1 is LGHNA and CDR2 is YSLEER. CDR3 size: 14 residues. The CDR3 reads CARSQDREGYEQYF. The DNA for the CDR3 is TGCGCCCGCAGCCAGGACAGGGAAGGGTACGAGCAGTACTTC.

This clonotype was observed at least ten times. V usage is TRBV12-3 or TRBV12-4 and J usage is TRBJ1-5, with D possibly being TRBD1 (6 bases). CDR3 length equals 13 residues. Trimming took 4 bases from V and 7 from J, leaving 11 bases between them. The chain's CDR3 is CASSWGRGQPQHF. The CDR3 nucleotides are TGTGCCAGCAGTTGGGGCAGGGGCCAGCCCCAGCATTTT.

This clonotype has at least ten counts. CDR3 coding DNA: TGCGCCAGCAGCTTGGTAAGAGGGGAGCAGTACTTC. It translates to CASSLVRGEQYF. This chain uses TRBV5-1 with TRBJ2-7, with a tentative D call TRBD2 (5 bases). V gave up 0 bases and J gave up 7 bases, with 8 bases separating them. CDR1 SGHRS and CDR2 YFSETQ come from the germline V gene. This CDR3 contains 12 residues.

This clonotype has only a few counts. J is TRBJ2-5 and V is TRBV14; 8 nucleotides match TRBD1. The V segment lost 4 bases and the J segment 5 bases; nucleotides outside the gene matches: 21. Germline V gene data show CDR1 as SGHDN and CDR2 as FVKESK. The CDR3 contains 19 residues. The CDR3 spells CASSPRSMTGDWFGETQYF. CDR3 nucleotide sequence: TGTGCCAGCAGCCCCCGCTCCATGACAGGGGATTGGTTCGGGGAGACCCAGTACTTC. Looking up the rest from reference TRBV14 and TRBJ2-5 gives the full variable domain: EAGVTQFPSHSVIEKGQTVTLRCDPISGHDNLYWYRRVMGKEIKFLLHFVKESKQDESGMPNNRFLAERTGGTYSTLKVQPAELEDSGVYFCASSPRSMTGDWFGETQYFGPGTRLLVL.

This clonotype was counted many times. The chain joins TRBV28 to TRBJ1-5; no firm D call. Germline V gene data show CDR1 as MDHEN and CDR2 as SYDVKM. The V and J ends lost 3 bases and 1 base respectively, with 19 bases between them. The CDR3 spans 18 residues. The chain's CDR3 is CASSFKGVGWGSNQPQHF. The CDR3 nucleotides read TGTGCCAGCAGTTTTAAGGGCGTGGGTTGGGGAAGCAATCAGCCCCAGCATTTT.

The chain joins TRBV4-3 to TRBJ2-1, with 7 nucleotides matching TRBD2. CDR1 and CDR2 (germline): LGHNA, YSLEER. The CDR3 extends over 18 amino acids. V was clipped by 6 bases and J by 7 bases; unmatched bases: 21. CDR3 DNA sequence: TGCGCCAGCAGACAATCCCTTCTTTGGGAGGGACGGGAAAATGAGCAGTTCTTC. Translated: CASRQSLLWEGRENEQFF.

This clonotype turned up a few times. This rearrangement joins TRBV27 to TRBJ2-5; TRBD2 agrees at 7 bases. Germline trimming cut 6 bases from V and 5 bases from J; bases unmatched to any gene: 12. Germline V lookup: CDR1 MNHEY, CDR2 SMNVEV (reference sequence). This CDR3 has 15 residues. The CDR3 DNA reads TGTGCCAGCAGGCCCCTGGGAGGGTCTATCGAGACCCAGTACTTC. Translating gives CASRPLGGSIETQYF.

This clonotype has a handful of counts. The chain carries TRBV12-3 or TRBV12-4 and TRBJ1-1; D ambiguous. Trimming stripped 2 bases from V and 7 bases from J, with 5 bases between. This CDR3 spans 11 amino acids. The CDR3 region is CASSLTVEAFF. The CDR3 nucleotides are TGTGCCAGCAGTTTAACCGTTGAAGCTTTCTTT.

Regarding this clonotype: Its ends do not fully match the called genes, so a read error is possible. The chain couples TRBV4-3 to TRBJ2-7, with 15 bases that match TRBD2. This CDR3 comprises 16 residues. Germline-derived CDR1 and CDR2 are LGHNA and YSLEER. In nucleotides, the CDR3 is TGCGCCGGCAGCCAAGACTGGACTAGCGGGAGGGACGAGCAGTACTTC. As protein: CAGSQDWTSGRDEQYF.

The rearrangement links TRBV5-6 to TRBJ1-2, with a weak D call TRBD1 (6 bases). V was trimmed by 3 bases and J by 8 bases, leaving 14 bases between them. Germline-derived CDR1 and CDR2 are SGHDT and YYEEEE. CDR3 length: 13 residues. CDR3 DNA: TGTGCCAGCAGCTGGCAGGGGACTACGGGCTACACCTTC. Translated: CASSWQGTTGYTF.

Many counts were recorded for this clonotype. J is TRBJ2-7 and V is TRBV29-1; D is ambiguous. V was pared by 0 bases and J by 5 bases, with 11 bases between. Germline values: CDR1 SQVTM, CDR2 ANQGSEA. This CDR3 contains 13 residues. CDR3 amino acids: CSVEDRAADEQYF. The CDR3 DNA follows: TGCAGCGTTGAAGATAGGGCCGCGGACGAGCAGTACTTC.

The chain uses TRBV10-3 and TRBJ2-7, with 7 bases matching TRBD2. The CDR3 contains 13 residues. The V gene's germline CDR1 is ENHRY and CDR2 SYGVKD. V gave up 10 bases and J gave up 5 bases; unmatched junction bases: 11. CDR3 residues: CATVEAGSHEQYF. The CDR3 DNA reads as TGTGCCACCGTAGAAGCGGGATCCCACGAGCAGTACTTC.

There are many counts of this clonotype. The chain has TRBV14 and TRBJ2-3; unclear D gene. Germline V lookup: CDR1 SGHDN, CDR2 FVKESK. Trimming left V 1 base short and J 2 bases short, with 10 bases between. The CDR3 is made up of 15 amino acids. The CDR3 sequence: CASSQGDTSTDTQYF. Here the CDR3 DNA reads TGTGCCAGCAGCCAAGGTGACACATCCACAGATACGCAGTATTTT. Full variable domain (missing parts from reference TRBV14 and TRBJ2-3): EAGVTQFPSHSVIEKGQTVTLRCDPISGHDNLYWYRRVMGKEIKFLLHFVKESKQDESGMPNNRFLAERTGGTYSTLKVQPAELEDSGVYFCASSQGDTSTDTQYFGPGTRLTVL.